These T cell receptor beta chains were read from a single sample in a study of cytomegalovirus exposure and HLA in healthy donors. The protocol was immunoSEQ multiplex PCR, while the TCRdb copy is restricted to in-frame clones and leaves out a portion. The sample table sets out approximately 140,000 clones. Sequencing input: PBMCs. The receptor set was obtained from a woman aged 50 to 65 in good health and CMV-seronegative. Both conserved end residues are part of each CDR3. Each record gives: J gene, V gene, D gene, CDR3 DNA, CDR3 protein. A D gene is named only where the DNA matches it firmly.

TRBJ2-2 | TRBV29-1 | TRBD1 | TGCAGCGTCCGAAGACACGGACAGGGCGGCACCGGGGAGCTGTTTTTT | CSVRRHGQGGTGELFF
TRBJ1-1 | TRBV30 | TRBD1 | TGTGCCTGGAATGACAGGGCGGACACTGAAGCTTTCTTT | CAWNDRADTEAFF
TRBJ2-3 | TRBV29-1 | TRBD2 | TGCAGCGTTGCGACTAGCGGGGGAAAGGCAGATACGCAGTATTTT | CSVATSGGKADTQYF
TRBJ1-1 | TRBV6-5 | NA | TGTGCCAGCAGTTACTCGGCAGGGAGGGGGGAAGCTTTCTTT | CASSYSAGRGEAFF
TRBJ2-3 | TRBV12-5 | TRBD1 | TGTGCTAGTGGTTTGGTACCTACAGGGGTAAGGGGCACGCAGTATTTT | CASGLVPTGVRGTQYF
TRBJ2-2 | TRBV25-1 | TRBD2 | TGTGCCAGCAGCCTAGCGGGAGGGTACACCGGGGAGCTGTTTTTT | CASSLAGGYTGELFF
TRBJ2-5 | TRBV28 | TRBD2 | TGTGCCAGCAGTCCTCGGACTAGCGGGGTCCAAGAGACCCAGTACTTC | CASSPRTSGVQETQYF
TRBJ2-3 | TRBV6-4 | NA | TGTGCCAGCAGTGATGGCCCTAGCGCCCCAGATACGCAGTATTTT | CASSDGPSAPDTQYF
TRBJ2-1 | TRBV29-1 | NA | TGCAGCGTTGAGGGACACCTCTCCTACAATGAGCAGTTCTTC | CSVEGHLSYNEQFF
TRBJ2-7 | TRBV28 | TRBD2 | TGTGCCAGCAGTTGGGAGGGCCTCCACGAGCAGTACTTC | CASSWEGLHEQYF
TRBJ1-6 | TRBV7-9 | TRBD1 | TGTGCCAGCAGCTGGACACAGGGGGCTAACTCACCCCTCCACTTT | CASSWTQGANSPLHF
TRBJ2-3 | TRBV30 | TRBD1 | TGTGCCTGGGGTCTCGGGACAGGGGGGGCAGATACGCAGTATTTT | CAWGLGTGGADTQYF
TRBJ1-4 | TRBV5-6 | TRBD1 | TGTGCCAGCAGCCGACAGGGGGCCGGGGAAAAACTGTTTTTT | CASSRQGAGEKLFF
TRBJ1-5 | TRBV6-1 | TRBD1 | TGTGCCAGCAGTGAACCCGCAGGGGGACACAATCAGCCCCAGCATTTT | CASSEPAGGHNQPQHF
TRBJ1-2 | TRBV14 | TRBD1 | TGTGCCAGCAGCCAAAGAGGGACAGGGGAAGGCTACACCTTC | CASSQRGTGEGYTF
TRBJ2-3 | TRBV20-1 | NA | TGCAGTGCTATTATCACAGATACGCAGTATTTT | CSAIITDTQYF
TRBJ2-7 | TRBV5-4 | NA | TGTGCCAGCAGCTTGGTGGGCAGCTCCTACGAGCAGTACTTC | CASSLVGSSYEQYF
TRBJ1-4 | TRBV19 | NA | TGTGCCAGCGGAACGAAGGACAGTCGAAAACTGTTTTTT | CASGTKDSRKLFF
TRBJ2-7 | TRBV5-1 | TRBD1 | TGCGCCAGCAGCTTGTGGTCGGGGACAGGGTCCTACGAGCAGTACTTC | CASSLWSGTGSYEQYF
TRBJ1-1 | TRBV28 | NA | TGTGCCAGCAGTTTCTCGGGCAGGGGATTCACTGAAGCTTTCTTT | CASSFSGRGFTEAFF
TRBJ2-5 | TRBV28 | TRBD1 | TGTGCCAGCAGCTGGGACAGAGGGCAGGAGACCCAGTACTTC | CASSWDRGQETQYF
TRBJ1-2 | TRBV7-9 | NA | TGTGCCAGCAGCTCTCAACCCCAGGGTGGCTATGGCTACACCTTC | CASSSQPQGGYGYTF
TRBJ1-6 | TRBV4-1 | TRBD1 | TGCGCCAGCAGCCCAAATACAGGGGGAGGTTCACCCCTCCACTTT | CASSPNTGGGSPLHF
TRBJ2-1 | TRBV11-2 | NA | TGTGCCAGCAGCTCCTGGTCCGGCAGGGAAAGATACAATGAGCAGTTCTTC | CASSSWSGRERYNEQFF
TRBJ2-1 | TRBV9 | TRBD2 | TGTGCCAGCAGCGTAGAAGGTCCTAGCGGGCGCTACAATGAGCAGTTCTTC | CASSVEGPSGRYNEQFF
TRBJ1-1 | TRBV28 | NA | TGTGCCAGCAGTTTACTCCAGATGCCCTCGGGTATGAACACTGAAGCTTTCTTT | CASSLLQMPSGMNTEAFF
TRBJ2-1 | TRBV30 | TRBD2 | TGTGCCTGCCTAGCGGGAGATGGTAATGAGCAGTTCTTC | CACLAGDGNEQFF
TRBJ2-7 | TRBV4-2 | TRBD2 | TGTGCCAGCAGCCAACTCACAGCGGGACCTATCTACGAGCAGTACTTC | CASSQLTAGPIYEQYF
TRBJ2-7 | TRBV28 | TRBD1 | TGTGCCAGCAGTCTATCGACAGGGACCTACGAGCAGTACTTC | CASSLSTGTYEQYF
TRBJ2-7 | TRBV29-1 | TRBD1 | TGCAGCGCCATGGGACAGGGCCCCGTCTACGAGCAGTACTTC | CSAMGQGPVYEQYF
TRBJ2-7 | TRBV5-1 | NA | TGCGCCAGCAGCGTGTACGGGTCTAGCTCCTACGAGCAGTACTTC | CASSVYGSSSYEQYF
TRBJ2-5 | TRBV7-9 | TRBD1 | TGTGCCAGCAGCTTAGGGACAGGGGGTCAAGAGACCCAGTACTTC | CASSLGTGGQETQYF
TRBJ1-1 | TRBV7-9 | NA | TGTGCCAGCAGCTCGAGCTTACGGGGTTATGATTTCTTT | CASSSSLRGYDFF
TRBJ1-1 | TRBV18 | TRBD1 | TGTGCCAGCAAATATGACAGGGTCACTGAAGCTTTCTTT | CASKYDRVTEAFF
TRBJ2-1 | TRBV5-6 | NA | TGTGCCAGCAGCTTGATGGGGGGAAATGAGCAGTTCTTC | CASSLMGGNEQFF
TRBJ1-1 | TRBV6-1 | TRBD1 | TGTGCCAGCATCCTACAGGGGGGAGACACTGAAGCTTTCTTT | CASILQGGDTEAFF
TRBJ1-1 | TRBV5-1 | NA | TGCGCCAGCAGACAGGGACAAGAACCCACTGAAGCTTTCTTT | CASRQGQEPTEAFF
TRBJ1-5 | TRBV30 | TRBD1 | TGTGCCTGGAGTGGGGACAGGGGGTTGAGTCCGCCCCAGCATTTT | CAWSGDRGLSPPQHF
TRBJ2-1 | TRBV28 | NA | TGTGCCAGCAGCCCTTTCGGGATCACCTCCTACAATGAGCAGTTCTTC | CASSPFGITSYNEQFF
TRBJ2-7 | TRBV4-2 | NA | TGTGCCAGCAGCCAAGACAGGGGTCGGGAGCAGTACTTC | CASSQDRGREQYF
TRBJ2-7 | TRBV6-6 | TRBD1 | TGTGCCAGCAGTCCCCGGGACAGCTACGAGCAGTACTTC | CASSPRDSYEQYF
TRBJ1-3 | TRBV6-5 | TRBD1 | TGTGCCAGCAGGCTGGGACAGGGCGGAAACACCATATATTTT | CASRLGQGGNTIYF
TRBJ2-1 | TRBV6-1 | TRBD1 | TGTGCCAGCCTCCGGGACAGGGGCTCCTACAATGAGCAGTTCTTC | CASLRDRGSYNEQFF
TRBJ2-1 | TRBV5-1 | TRBD1 | TGCGCCAGCAGCCGATTGGACAGGGGGAACAATGAGCAGTTCTTC | CASSRLDRGNNEQFF
TRBJ2-5 | TRBV5-1 | NA | TGCGCCAGCAGCTCAGGCCAACTCGAGACCCAGTACTTC | CASSSGQLETQYF
TRBJ2-1 | TRBV29-1 | TRBD2 | TGCAGCGTCCCCAACCCGGGGATAGCGGGGGGAACCAAGGAGCAGTTCTTC | CSVPNPGIAGGTKEQFF
TRBJ2-1 | TRBV4-1 | NA | TGCGCCAGCAGCCCATTTGAAGTAGGAGGCAATGAGCAGTTCTTC | CASSPFEVGGNEQFF
TRBJ2-7 | TRBV6-1 | TRBD1 | TGTGCCAGCAGTGAGGCCGGGACAGGGGGCTACGAGCAGTACTTC | CASSEAGTGGYEQYF
TRBJ2-2 | TRBV27 | NA | TGTGCCAGCGGTTCGATAACAGGCTCCGGGGAGCTGTTTTTT | CASGSITGSGELFF
TRBJ2-6 | TRBV5-1 | NA | TGCGCCAGCAAAACTAACGCTGGGGCCAACGTCCTGACTTTC | CASKTNAGANVLTF
TRBJ1-4 | TRBV5-1 | TRBD1 | TGCGCCAGCAGTGAAGGGACAGCTCCTAATGAAAAACTGTTTTTT | CASSEGTAPNEKLFF
TRBJ2-7 | TRBV6-5 | TRBD2 | TGTGCCAGCAGTTACTCTTCAGCGGGGTACGCCTACGAGCAGTACTTC | CASSYSSAGYAYEQYF
TRBJ1-1 | TRBV30 | TRBD1 | TGTGCCTGGAGTAAGATACAGGGGACCACTGAAGCTTTCTTT | CAWSKIQGTTEAFF